The clone carrying this T cell receptor beta chain was detected once. The antigen is unknown. This sample is drawn from a study of cytotoxic CD8 clonotypes in ibrutinib-treated CLL. Looking at the study overall: On average, approximately 95,000 productive rearrangements and 260,000 or so productive templates per sample. Findings of the study overall: Clonality went higher at ibrutinib response and then dropped back toward baseline at progression. Shared public clonotypes were rare, and on treatment they either got smaller or stayed the same.

Germline-derived CDR1 and CDR2 are MDHEN and SYDVKM. This CDR3 contains 20 residues. Trimming took 5 bases from V and 0 from J; bases not matched to a gene: 14. Profiling relied on immunoSEQ multiplex PCR, and the TCRdb table lists in-frame clones only, not all of them. The sample has approximately 70,000 clones, about 84% seen once. V and J are TRBV28 and TRBJ2-4, with TRBD2 matching 12 bases. This clonotype was obtained from a human donor with chronic lymphocytic leukemia. The sample here was PBMCs, taken at disease progression, from a patient treated with ibrutinib. Here the CDR3 DNA reads TGTGCCAGCAGTCCCCACTCTAGCGGGAGGGCCCTCCGAGCCAAAAACATTCAGTACTTC. It translates to CASSPHSSGRALRAKNIQYF. The variable domain in full, completed from reference TRBV28 and TRBJ2-4, reads DVKVTQSSRYLVKRTGEKVFLECVQDMDHENMFWYRQDPGLGLRLIYFSYDVKMKEKGDIPEGYSVSREKKERFSLILESASTNQTSMYLCASSPHSSGRALRAKNIQYFGAGTRLSVL.